The clone carrying this T cell receptor (beta chain) came up many times. This CDR3 is built from 13 residues. Trimming removed 5 bases at V and 4 bases at J, with 11 bases between. TCRdb re-called the PCR reads through MiXCR, storing one row per CDR3 protein. In the table there are 85,000 to 120,000 distinct CDR3 sequences, roughly 51% of which are singletons. These data originate in a study of CDR3 diversity in severe acne. The sample consisted of blood. The chain employs TRBV12-3 or TRBV12-4 and TRBJ1-2, with unresolved D. The source of this sequence is a male donor with acne. Here the CDR3 reads CASSPGWGYGYTF. CDR3 bases: TGTGCCAGCAGTCCAGGATGGGGCTATGGCTACACCTTC.